This entry concerns a single T cell receptor beta chain. Many counts were recorded for this clonotype. The antigen it recognizes is unknown. Qualities for individual bases were not recorded, and no much larger clone is one base off. For CDR1 and CDR2, the germline V gene (reference sequence) lists DFQATT and SNEGSKA. The CDR3 has 13 amino acids, counting the end cysteine and phenylalanine. Here the CDR3 DNA is all that survives: 39 bases in frame from base 1. Trimming accounts for 2 bases at V and 6 bases at J, while the number of junction bases matched to no gene is 2. The time point label, read with the paper, signifies: newly diagnosed GD, antithyroid drugs for less than 3 months. For both TCR sequencing and RNA sequencing, RNA was extracted from PBMCs using TRIzol. Graves' disease was diagnosed according to American Thyroid Association guidelines. Patients were recruited from an endocrinology department in Xi'an, China. From each patient, around 9 milliliters of peripheral blood was collected into an EDTA anticoagulant tube. Ficoll Paque Plus density gradient separation was used to isolate PBMCs, and no further T cell sorting was performed. RNA quality was checked with an Agilent 2100 Bioanalyzer and agarose gel, and concentration with a NanoDrop 2000.

Library prep was done by multiplex PCR. Sequencing was performed on an Illumina HiSeq 4000. To build TCR beta libraries, CDR3 regions were amplified by Arm-PCR using iRepertoire HTBI primers. PCR products were gel purified before sequencing. As for the original processing: Across samples, about 64 TRBV and roughly 13 TRBJ segments were identified and used for gene usage analysis of CDR3 amino acid clonotypes. COPE and FqMerger were used to merge the filtered high-quality paired reads into contigs. BLAST was used to align contigs to IMGT TRBV, TRBD and TRBJ reference genes, with CDR3 defined following IMGT. Any clonotype with a frequency above 0.1% was classified as a highly expanded clone. Shannon entropy was used to measure repertoire diversity, and the Gini coefficient was used to measure V-J evenness. Clonotypes shared by more than one individual were considered public. TCRdb handled the public reads itself, with Q25 trimming in fastp and clone calling in MiXCR, and kept productive beta chains. Identical CDR3 proteins give one entry, which carries the most common genes and DNA. These V and J calls originate from TCRdb's pipeline instead of the authors' own analysis. The sample records about 400,000 distinct CDR3 sequences, 15% of which are singletons. The ten most abundant clones make up over 7% of the sample.

The data stem from a study of regulatory T cells in long-lasting Graves disease (dated by TCRdb to the early 2020s). General notes on the study: Patients with newly diagnosed Graves' disease had been on antithyroid drugs for under 3 months. The study was conducted in China and was registered as a clinical trial. Peripheral blood TCR sequencing and RNA sequencing compared persistent Graves' disease patients with newly diagnosed Graves' disease patients. A total of 33 samples were covered by TCR sequencing, comprising 13 persistent and around 20 newly diagnosed Graves' disease patients.

Beyond this particular receptor, the publication reports: Only the TCR beta chain was sequenced and analyzed. The small sample size was acknowledged by the authors as a limitation that may reduce accuracy. Persistent Graves' disease patients showed lower TCR Shannon entropy and fewer highly expanded clones than newly diagnosed patients, suggesting clonal expansion. Persistent disease showed preferential use of TRBV28, TRBJ1-2 and TRBJ2-5, whereas newly diagnosed disease favored TRBV20-1 and TRBJ2-1. Only peripheral blood was studied, because thyroid tissue, the primary lesion, was inaccessible. Persistent patients shared more public clonotypes among themselves (2,741) than newly diagnosed patients did (about 970).

These data also formed part of another study, on T cells in Graves' hyperthyroidism and ophthalmopathy. The second paper further reports: Stable Graves' hyperthyroidism was defined as the absence of progression to ophthalmopathy over 18 months of follow-up. Hyperthyroidism patients were aged 18 to 65 years and newly diagnosed, with disease duration of less than 2 months. The study excluded patients with uncontrolled infections, other autoimmune diseases, pregnancy or lactation. Diagnoses were based on clinical symptoms, serum thyroxine and TRAb, thyroid ultrasound and orbital computed tomography. The TCR CDR3 was subjected to a first round of RT-PCR using the HTBI primer set and the Qiagen OneStep RT-PCR kit. Most expanded thyroid clonotypes (frequency above 0.001) were also detected in blood, suggesting blood repertoires may reflect thyroid immune responses. Ophthalmopathy was separated from stable hyperthyroidism by a 13 V-J signature model, with around 90% sensitivity and roughly 81% specificity obtained in cross-validation and 80%/75% obtained in testing. In validation, the model predicted progression to ophthalmopathy with approximately 71% sensitivity and 72% to 85% specificity, a median of about six months before onset. To identify distinguishing TCR V-J signatures, a discovery cohort of about 100 patients was used, comprising roughly 45 with Graves' ophthalmopathy and around 57 with stable Graves' hyperthyroidism. Prospective prediction of ophthalmopathy was tested in an independent validation cohort consisting of some 20 hyperthyroidism patients and approximately 16 patients who later progressed to ophthalmopathy. The approximately 100 discovery patients were randomly split 7:3 into training and test sets. Thyroid tissue and blood T-cell repertoires from six Graves' hyperthyroidism patients were also compared in the study. After blood sampling, hyperthyroidism patients were treated with methimazole at a starting dose of 30 mg daily, and ophthalmopathy patients were treated with high-dose intravenous methylprednisolone. Libraries were constructed in a second round of multiplex PCR, after which size selection and purification were performed. Libraries were sequenced paired-end with 100 bp reads on an Illumina HiSeq2000. SOAPnuke was used to process the raw data, throwing out any read that contained adapters or uncalled bases, had a mean Phred below 15, or lacked an exact constant-primer or identifier match. High-quality paired reads were merged with COPE v1.2.5, and unique nucleotide sequences were defined as clonotypes. MiTCR v1.1 was used to align clonotypes to the IMGT TRBV, TRBD and TRBJ reference segments. The analysis included only V-J combinations with a frequency above 0.0001, which together covered about 99% of the repertoires. A TCS score was defined as the ratio of F50 (clonal expansion) to E x V (chaos), with BLOSUM62-based TCRdist applied between CDR3 peptides within each V-J. Welch's t-statistics and random forest reduced 500 to 650 V-J features to around 14, which were used in a naive Bayes classifier (R e1071). No statistical method was used to set the sample size in advance, and investigators knew the group allocation. According to the paper, TCR Vbeta CDR3 sequencing was carried out on 135 peripheral blood samples, which came from some 41 ophthalmopathy, 80 or so hyperthyroidism and approximately 17 progressor patients.

The sequence came from a woman in her thirties or forties with Graves disease. Donor details come from another sample of the same person, matched by shared clones. This chain joins TRBV20-1 to TRBJ2-1; 9 junctional bases match TRBD2. Sequenced material: peripheral blood mononuclear cells (PBMCs), taken at new diagnosis, from a patient treated with antithyroid drugs. The DNA sequence reads TGCAGTGCTAGAACTAGCGGGTCCAATGAGCAGTTCTTC. Translated, this gives CSARTSGSNEQFF.